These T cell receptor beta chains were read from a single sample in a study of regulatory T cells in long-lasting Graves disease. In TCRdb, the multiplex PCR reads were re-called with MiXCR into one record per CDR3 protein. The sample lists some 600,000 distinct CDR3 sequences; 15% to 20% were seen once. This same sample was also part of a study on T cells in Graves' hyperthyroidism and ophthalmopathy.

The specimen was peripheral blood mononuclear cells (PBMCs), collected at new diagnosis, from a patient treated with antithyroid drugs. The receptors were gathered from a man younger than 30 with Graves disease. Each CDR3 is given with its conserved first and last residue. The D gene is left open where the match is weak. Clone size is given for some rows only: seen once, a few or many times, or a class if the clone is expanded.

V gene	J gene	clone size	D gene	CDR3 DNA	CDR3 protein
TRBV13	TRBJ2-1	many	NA	TGTGCCAGCAGCCCTCAGTTACCGGCGGGCTACAATGAGCAGTTCTTC	CASSPQLPAGYNEQFF
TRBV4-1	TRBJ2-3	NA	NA	TGCGCCAGCAGCCACAGGGAGAGGGCCACAGATACGCAGTATTTT	CASSHRERATDTQYF
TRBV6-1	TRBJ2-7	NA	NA	TGTGCCAGCTCCCCCTTGCAGGGGTTCGACGAGCAGTACTTC	CASSPLQGFDEQYF
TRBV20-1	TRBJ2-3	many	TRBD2	TGCAGTGCTCCGGTTGCGACGGGAGGGACAGATACGCAGTATTTT	CSAPVATGGTDTQYF
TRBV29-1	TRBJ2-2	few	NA	TGCAGCGTTGAAGATCAAGACAAATACACCGGGGAGCTGTTTTTT	CSVEDQDKYTGELFF
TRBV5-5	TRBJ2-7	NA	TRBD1	TGTGCCAGCAGCAGACCGGGACAGCCATACGAGCAGTACTTC	CASSRPGQPYEQYF
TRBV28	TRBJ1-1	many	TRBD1	TGTGCCAGCGGGACAGGGAGAACTGAAGCTTTCTTT	CASGTGRTEAFF
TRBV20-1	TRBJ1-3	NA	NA	TGCAGTGCTCGGACAGATTTAACCTCTGGAAACACCATATATTTT	CSARTDLTSGNTIYF
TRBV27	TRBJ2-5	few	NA	TGTGCCAGCAGTTTAAGGGACTGGAAAGAGACCCAGTACTTC	CASSLRDWKETQYF
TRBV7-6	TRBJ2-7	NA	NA	TGTGCCAGCAGCTTAGGTACAGGGCCGGGGGAGCAGTACTTC	CASSLGTGPGEQYF
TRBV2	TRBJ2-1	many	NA	TGTGCCAGCAGTTCGACCAGGGACAATGAGCAGTTCTTC	CASSSTRDNEQFF
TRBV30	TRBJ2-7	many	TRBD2	TGTGCCTGGAGTAACCCTAGCGGGAGTCTCTACGAGCAGTACTTC	CAWSNPSGSLYEQYF
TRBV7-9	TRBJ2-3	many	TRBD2	TGTGCCAGCAGCTCCTTACCGGGACTAGCGGGAGTAGCAGATACGCAGTATTTT	CASSSLPGLAGVADTQYF
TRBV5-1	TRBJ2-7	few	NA	TGCGCCAGCAGCTTGGCGGACAGCTCCTACGAGCAGTACTTC	CASSLADSSYEQYF
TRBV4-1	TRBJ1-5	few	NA	TGCGCCAGCAGCCGCCGGGGGGATAGCAATCAGCCCCAGCATTTT	CASSRRGDSNQPQHF
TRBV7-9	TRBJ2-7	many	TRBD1	TGTGCCAGCAGCCGGGTCGGGACAGGGAACTACGAGCAGTACTTC	CASSRVGTGNYEQYF
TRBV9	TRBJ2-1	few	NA	TGTGCCAGCAGCGTATCTGGAGGCTCCTACAATGAGCAGTTCTTC	CASSVSGGSYNEQFF
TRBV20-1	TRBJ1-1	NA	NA	TGCAGTGCTAGTTGGGGGCGGGTGATGAACACTGAAGCTTTCTTT	CSASWGRVMNTEAFF
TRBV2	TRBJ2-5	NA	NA	TGTGCCAGCAGTGCAGTGAACCAAGAGACCCAGTACTTC	CASSAVNQETQYF
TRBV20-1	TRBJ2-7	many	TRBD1	TGCAGTGCCGGCGGCACAGGGGACTACGAGCAGTACTTC	CSAGGTGDYEQYF
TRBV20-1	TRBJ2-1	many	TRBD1	TGCAGTGCGCCACGACAGGGGTCCCACAATGAGCAGTTCTTC	CSAPRQGSHNEQFF
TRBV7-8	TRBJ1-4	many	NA	TGTGCCAGCAGCCAGAGGTGGGGGCGGGGAGAAAAACTGTTTTTT	CASSQRWGRGEKLFF
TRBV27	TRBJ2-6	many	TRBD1	TGTGCCAGCAGTTGGGGACAGCACAACGTCCTGACTTTC	CASSWGQHNVLTF
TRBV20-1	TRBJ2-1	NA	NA	TGCAGTGCTCTCCTCCCAGAGGGGGGCGACTCCTACAATGAGCAGTTCTTC	CSALLPEGGDSYNEQFF
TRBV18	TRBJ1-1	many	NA	TGTGCCAGCTCAACCAGTAAGGACACTGAAGCTTTCTTT	CASSTSKDTEAFF
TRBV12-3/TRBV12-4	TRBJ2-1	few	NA	TGTGCCAGCAGAGCTACTGGGAAAAATGAGCAGTTCTTC	CASRATGKNEQFF
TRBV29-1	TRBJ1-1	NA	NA	TGCAGCGTTGAGAAGGGCCCGGGGAACACTGAAGCTTTCTTT	CSVEKGPGNTEAFF
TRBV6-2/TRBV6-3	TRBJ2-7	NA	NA	TGTGCCAGCAGTCCTCCCGGACAGAGTGACTACGAGCAGTACTTC	CASSPPGQSDYEQYF
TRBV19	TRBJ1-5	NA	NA	TGTGCCAGTAGTACCTTGGCCCGGGACCCTAATCAGCCCCAGCATTTT	CASSTLARDPNQPQHF
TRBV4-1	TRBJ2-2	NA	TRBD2	TGCGCCAGCAGCAAGGGACTAGCGGGAGGTCCCGGGGAGCTGTTTTTT	CASSKGLAGGPGELFF
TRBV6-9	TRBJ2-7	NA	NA	TGTGCCAGCAGTTATCCCGGGGAGGGACAAACCACCTACGAGCAGTACTTC	CASSYPGEGQTTYEQYF
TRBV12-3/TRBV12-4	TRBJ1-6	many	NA	TGTGCCAGCAGTCTGGTGCACGGGGCTGGAGCTTCACCCCTCCACTTT	CASSLVHGAGASPLHF